This entry lists 6 T cell receptor beta chains sequenced from one sample in a study of T cells after yellow fever vaccination (dated by TCRdb to the late 2010s). The method was 5' RACE. Sequencing relied on an Illumina HiSeq 2500. The raw public data were reprocessed by TCRdb itself: fastp quality trimming at Q25, MiXCR clonotype calling, in-frame beta chains only. Rows with a matching CDR3 protein are joined into one entry that keeps the most common DNA and genes. The sample records some 500,000 distinct CDR3 sequences, approximately 13% of which are singletons. Roughly an eighth of the sample rests with the top ten. Taken with the paper, the label for treatment or condition translates to: live attenuated yellow fever vaccine strain. The sequencing used PBMCs, collected on the day of the yellow fever booster vaccination. The receptors come from a man aged 25 to 40 who received the YFV17D yellow fever vaccine.

A word on this clonotype: No conserved phenylalanine or tryptophan ends this CDR3, so it is likely a read error. No DNA is shown, since the ends of the CDR3 on it are uncertain; the CDR3 is the one TCRdb lists. The V gene is TRBV24-1, the J gene TRBJ2-5; TRBD1 reflects the table's D call only, with no check against the DNA. The CDR3 is made up of 15 amino acids, end residues included. Germline V gene sequence: CDR1 KGHDR, CDR2 SFDVKD. The CDR3: CATSDLIASGQGNFN.

This clonotype was observed many times. V and J are TRBV5-1 and TRBJ2-7, with 8 bases that match TRBD1. The CDR3 loop spans 12 amino acids. J lost 6 bases, V lost 4 bases, and 3 bases had no gene match. CDR1 is SGHRS and CDR2 is YFSETQ in the germline V gene. As DNA, the CDR3 is TGCGCCAGCAGCCTACAGGGGGGCGAGCAGTACTTC. Translation gives CASSLQGGEQYF.

The V gene is TRBV7-2, the J gene TRBJ2-1; 7 bases map to TRBD2. With V trimmed by 1 base and J by 7 bases, 10 bases remained unmatched. Germline V gives CDR1 SGHTA, CDR2 FQGNSA. CDR3 length: 16 residues. The CDR3: CASSLVAGVGANEQFF. CDR3 bases: TGTGCCAGCAGCTTAGTGGCGGGAGTAGGGGCTAATGAGCAGTTCTTC.

Ten or more counts support this clonotype. The V gene is TRBV7-6, the J gene TRBJ2-2; no definite D call. V was pared by 1 base and J by 4 bases, with 4 bases between. The CDR3 has 13 residues. CDR1 is SGHVS, CDR2 FNYEAQ, per germline. CDR3: CASSLGSTGELFF. For the CDR3, the DNA is TGTGCCAGCAGCTTAGGGAGCACCGGGGAGCTGTTTTTT.

The V call is TRBV11-2, the J call TRBJ1-2; D uncertain. Trimming cost V 4 bases and J 5 bases, with 14 bases left between them. Germline values: CDR1 SGHAT, CDR2 FQNNGV. This CDR3 contains 14 residues. CDR3 amino acids: CASSSTTAGYGYTF. Written as DNA, the CDR3 is TGTGCCAGCAGCTCTACTACCGCGGGTTATGGCTACACCTTC. The variable domain in full, with the rest retrieved from reference TRBV11-2 and TRBJ1-2, is EAGVAQSPRYKIIEKRQSVAFWCNPISGHATLYWYQQILGQGPKLLIQFQNNGVVDDSQLPKDRFSAERLKGVDSTLKIQPAKLEDSAVYLCASSSTTAGYGYTFGSGTRLTVV.

This chain links TRBV28 with TRBJ2-3; 8 bases line up with TRBD2. Germline CDR1 reads MDHEN; CDR2 reads SYDVKM. Trimming at V came to 6 bases and at J to 4 bases, leaving 27 bases not matched to a gene. This CDR3 comprises 21 residues. CDR3 region: CASSPPPGLVSLQIDPDTQYF. CDR3 in DNA: TGTGCCAGCAGCCCGCCCCCGGGACTAGTTTCCCTACAGATCGACCCAGATACGCAGTATTTT. Filled out from reference TRBV28 and TRBJ2-3, the complete variable domain reads DVKVTQSSRYLVKRTGEKVFLECVQDMDHENMFWYRQDPGLGLRLIYFSYDVKMKEKGDIPEGYSVSREKKERFSLILESASTNQTSMYLCASSPPPGLVSLQIDPDTQYFGPGTRLTVL.